These T cell receptor beta chains were read from a single sample in a study of blood T cells in healthy people across ages. TCRdb ran MiXCR on the 5' RACE reads and lists one entry per CDR3 protein. The repertoire holds approximately 1.5 million distinct CDR3 sequences, with around 40% as singletons. The sample comprised blood. These receptors came from a woman younger than 30 in good health. CDR3s include the opening cysteine and the closing phenylalanine or tryptophan. D genes are given only for firm matches. Clone size, where shown, is once, few, many, or a class for clones that have expanded.

clone_size d_call j_call v_call cdr3_aa cdr3_nt
few . TRBJ1-5 TRBV23-1 CASSQFSGDSNQPQHF TGCGCCAGCAGTCAATTCTCAGGGGATAGCAATCAGCCCCAGCATTTT
. . TRBJ1-2 TRBV21-1 CASSRSVRGSEGYTF TGTGCCAGCAGCAGGAGCGTGAGGGGCAGCGAGGGCTACACCTTC
. . TRBJ2-7 TRBV20-1 CSARSGRGSSYEQYF TGCAGTGCTAGATCTGGCAGGGGAAGCTCCTACGAGCAGTACTTC
. . TRBJ1-2 TRBV4-1 CASSQVVAATSNYGYTF TGCGCCAGCAGCCAGGTCGTCGCCGCTACCTCTAACTATGGCTACACCTTC
few . TRBJ2-1 TRBV4-2 CASSQMADGLDEQFF TGTGCCAGCAGCCAGATGGCGGACGGTCTTGATGAGCAGTTCTTC
few TRBD1 TRBJ1-2 TRBV6-5 CASSDQGQQYGYTF TGTGCCAGCAGTGACCAGGGACAGCAATATGGCTACACCTTC
. . TRBJ2-5 TRBV7-2 CASSAGVTGETQYF TGTGCCAGCAGCGCAGGGGTGACTGGGGAGACCCAGTACTTC
. TRBD1 TRBJ1-2 TRBV29-1 CSGTGGGGFYGYTF TGCAGCGGCACAGGGGGGGGTGGATTCTATGGCTACACCTTC
few . TRBJ2-3 TRBV5-1 CASSATPRTDTQYF TGCGCCAGCAGCGCCACTCCTCGCACAGATACGCAGTATTTT
. TRBD1 TRBJ1-5 TRBV7-2 CASRAGQGRHQPQHF TGTGCCAGCAGGGCCGGACAGGGACGACATCAGCCCCAGCATTTT
. . TRBJ2-3 TRBV7-2 CASEGGGALDTQYF TGTGCCAGCGAAGGAGGGGGGGCGTTAGATACGCAGTATTTT
once . TRBJ2-7 TRBV25-1 CASSEWGAPIQYF TGTGCCAGCAGTGAATGGGGGGCCCCGATTCAGTACTTC
few . TRBJ2-3 TRBV7-2 CASSLEPGGVLPDTQYF TGTGCCAGCAGCTTAGAACCAGGGGGGGTCCTACCAGATACGCAGTATTTT
. TRBD1 TRBJ1-2 TRBV7-2 CASSFADRGNGYTF TGTGCCAGCAGCTTCGCGGACAGGGGTAATGGCTACACCTTC
. . TRBJ1-3 TRBV4-1 CASSQEDGPGNTIYF TGCGCCAGCAGCCAAGAGGATGGGCCTGGAAACACCATATATTTT
few . TRBJ2-3 TRBV28 CASRAPGPTDTQYF TGTGCCAGCAGAGCCCCGGGGCCCACAGATACGCAGTATTTT